This TCR beta chain emerged from a study of pediatric ulcerative colitis. This clone was picked up a small number of times. Trimming cost V 0 bases and J 14 bases, with 11 bases left between them. The CDR3 runs 11 residues. Germline CDR1 reads SGHRS; CDR2 reads YFSETQ. The data were produced by immunoSEQ multiplex PCR, yet TCRdb's version contains in-frame clones alone and is incomplete. The profile covers 30,000 to 40,000 clones, with around 82% appearing a single time and over 3.5% taken by the ten largest. The sample taken for sequencing was blood. The chain combines TRBV5-1 with TRBJ1-2, with D possibly being TRBD1 (5 bases). The sequence derives from a boy between 10 and 17 years old with severe ulcerative colitis. The CDR3 region is CASSLAGNSTF. CDR3 nucleotide sequence: TGCGCCAGCAGCTTGGCAGGGAATTCGACCTTC.